These 21 T cell receptor beta chains came from one sample sequenced in a study of blood T cell repertoires in COVID-19 (TCRdb year 2020). Library prep was done by the immunoSEQ multiplex PCR assay. The clones in this table, taken by TCRdb from immuneACCESS, are in-frame only. Not every clone is retained; where verified, under half of the shortfall comes from an unresolved V gene, and the cause of the rest is unknown. For this sample the table gives approximately 110,000 clones, of which roughly 88% were detected only once. The ten most abundant clones make up over 4.5% of the sample. Sequencing input: peripheral blood. The source of these receptors is a human donor in a cohort sampled during active COVID-19.

This chain joins TRBV5-4 and TRBJ2-3; perhaps TRBD1 as D (6 bases). The V end lost 5 bases, the J end lost 5 bases, and 15 bases lay between the germline ends. The CDR3 is made up of 14 amino acids. Germline V gene sequence: CDR1 SGHNT, CDR2 YYREEE (reference sequence). The CDR3 sequence: CASSLGQTLDTQYF. In DNA, the CDR3 is TGTGCCAGCAGTCTAGGACAGACGCTAGATACGCAGTATTTT.

This rearrangement joins TRBV4-1 to TRBJ2-1; D is perhaps TRBD2 (5 bases). The CDR3 runs to 14 residues. The germline CDR1 and CDR2 sequences are MGHRA and YSYEKL. V was clipped by 1 base and J by 5 bases, with 9 bases between them. The CDR3 is CASSQVWRDNEQFF. The CDR3 DNA reads as TGCGCCAGCAGCCAAGTATGGCGGGACAATGAGCAGTTCTTC.

The chain couples TRBV7-2 to TRBJ2-7; TRBD1 agrees at 8 bases. After removal of 4 bases from V and 9 bases from J, the junction contained 8 bases not matched to a gene. The germline V gene has CDR1 SGHTA and CDR2 FQGNSA. This CDR3 contains 13 residues. The CDR3 DNA reads as TGTGCCAGCAGCTCATCGACAGGGGCTGGGCAGTACTTC. Amino acid sequence: CASSSSTGAGQYF.

This sequence joins TRBV27 and TRBJ1-2; possibly TRBD1 for D (5 bases). CDR1 is MNHEY and CDR2 is SMNVEV in the germline V gene (reference sequence). CDR3 size: 13 residues. Trimming shortened V by 7 bases and J by 5 bases, and 14 bases separated the two germline ends. The CDR3 loop reads CASTPGQGYGYTF. The CDR3 bases are TGTGCCAGCACCCCCGGTCAGGGTTATGGCTACACCTTC.

This chain uses TRBV5-1 with TRBJ2-7; 13 bases are a match to TRBD2. This CDR3 comprises 16 residues. V dropped 6 bases and J dropped 5; count of bases not matched to a gene: 11. In germline, CDR1 is SGHRS, CDR2 YFSETQ. CDR3 sequence: CASKRTSGSNYNEQYF. CDR3 DNA: TGCGCCAGCAAAAGGACTAGCGGGAGTAATTATAACGAGCAGTACTTC.

The V gene is TRBV12-5, the J gene TRBJ2-1, with D perhaps TRBD2 (5 bases). Germline-derived CDR1 and CDR2 are LGHNT and FRNRAP. The CDR3 is 14 amino acids. The CDR3 reads CGTPRARTYNEQFF. CDR3 in DNA: TGTGGGACGCCGAGGGCTCGAACCTACAATGAGCAGTTCTTC.

The chain links TRBV5-1 to TRBJ2-5, with 11 bases matching TRBD1. The CDR3 is 15 residues long. Trimming cost V 0 bases and J 4 bases; bases outside gene matches: 2. Germline CDR1 SGHRS, CDR2 YFSETQ. This CDR3 reads CASSLGTGGGETQYF. The CDR3 DNA follows: TGCGCCAGCAGCTTGGGGACAGGGGGCGGAGAGACCCAGTACTTC.

The chain has TRBV6-5 and TRBJ1-2; D ambiguous. V was clipped by 0 bases and J by 6 bases, with 11 bases between them. Germline V gives CDR1 MNHEY, CDR2 SVGAGI. This CDR3 is built from 14 residues. CDR3 sequence: CASSYSIGIDGYTF. CDR3 nucleotide sequence: TGTGCCAGCAGTTACTCGATCGGGATTGATGGCTACACCTTC.

The chain joins TRBV6-5 to TRBJ1-1; D is unclear. V was pared by 2 bases and J by 2 bases, with 9 bases between. Germline lookup yields CDR1 MNHEY and CDR2 SVGAGI. There are 14 residues in the CDR3. The CDR3 sequence is CASSYTQINTEAFF. The CDR3 nucleotides read TGTGCCAGCAGTTACACTCAAATAAACACTGAAGCTTTCTTT.

The rearrangement uses TRBV19 and TRBJ1-1, with 9 bases lining up with TRBD1. V dropped 7 bases and J dropped 10; count of bases not matched to a gene: 16. The V gene's germline CDR1 is LNHDA and CDR2 SQIVND (reference sequence). The CDR3 extends over 15 amino acids. The CDR3 spells CASTTPQGAHKGAFF. In nucleotides, the CDR3 is TGTGCCAGTACTACCCCACAGGGGGCGCATAAAGGAGCTTTCTTT.

The rearrangement links TRBV13 to TRBJ1-1; D is unclear. Trimming removed 4 bases from V and 0 bases from J, with 9 bases in between. CDR3 length: 14 residues. Germline CDR1 PRHDT, CDR2 FYEKMQ (reference sequence). In DNA form, the CDR3 reads TGTGCCAGCAGCTCCCAACTTATGAACACTGAAGCTTTCTTT. Translated, it gives CASSSQLMNTEAFF.

The J gene is TRBJ1-2, the V gene TRBV7-2; 7 bases fit TRBD1. Germline loops: CDR1 SGHTA, CDR2 FQGNSA. The V and J ends lost 5 bases and 2 bases, in that order; junction bases with no gene match: 8. The CDR3 has 15 residues. CDR3: CASSPWTGSNYGYTF. The CDR3 DNA follows: TGTGCCAGCAGCCCCTGGACAGGTTCCAACTATGGCTACACCTTC.

V and J are TRBV28 and TRBJ2-3, with D unresolved. The CDR3 loop spans 15 amino acids. Germline V CDR1 and CDR2: MDHEN, SYDVKM. V was clipped by 5 bases and J by 6 bases, with 18 bases between them. CDR3 in amino acids: CASSPTKGLRDTQYF. The CDR3 DNA reads TGTGCCAGCAGTCCTACTAAAGGCCTACGGGATACGCAGTATTTT.

This clone was seen more than once but under ten times. The rearrangement joins TRBV2 to TRBJ1-5; TRBD1 agrees at 8 bases. Per germline, CDR1 SNHLY and CDR2 FYNNEI. The CDR3 has 16 residues. The J segment lost 3 bases and the V segment lost 6 bases, leaving 10 bases of the junction unmatched. CDR3 residues: CASSEPPGGLNQPQHF. CDR3 nucleotides: TGTGCCAGCAGCGAACCCCCAGGGGGCCTCAATCAGCCCCAGCATTTT. The full variable domain, rest sourced from reference TRBV2 and TRBJ1-5, is EPEVTQTPSHQVTQMGQEVILRCVPISNHLYFYWYRQILGQKVEFLVSFYNNEISEKSEIFDDQFSVERPDGSNFTLKIRSTKLEDSAMYFCASSEPPGGLNQPQHFGDGTRLSIL.

The rearrangement links TRBV11-3 to TRBJ2-7; TRBD2 is a possible D gene (5 bases). V gave up 2 bases and J gave up 1 base, with 15 bases separating them. This CDR3 is built from 16 residues. CDR1 and CDR2 from the germline V gene are SGHNT and YENEEA. This CDR3 reads CASSLFPSGSSYEQYF. DNA of the CDR3: TGTGCCAGCAGCTTATTTCCCAGCGGTAGTTCCTACGAGCAGTACTTC.

The genes are TRBV27 and TRBJ2-3, with D perhaps TRBD1 (5 bases). V dropped 7 bases and J dropped 0 bases, with 11 bases sitting between them. The V gene's germline CDR1 is MNHEY and CDR2 SMNVEV (reference sequence). The CDR3 sequence is 14 residues long. The CDR3 DNA follows: TGTGCCAGCACCCGACAGTTGAGCACAGATACGCAGTATTTT. It yields the protein CASTRQLSTDTQYF.

The chain couples TRBV5-4 to TRBJ2-2; TRBD2 agrees at 9 bases. CDR1 is SGHNT, CDR2 YYREEE, per germline (reference sequence). This CDR3 region has 17 residues. V lost 1 base and J lost 1; bases outside the gene matches: 5. CDR3 in amino acids: CASSLTRTSENTGELFF. In DNA, the CDR3 is TGTGCCAGCAGCTTGACCCGGACTAGCGAGAACACCGGGGAGCTGTTTTTT.

The genes are TRBV28 and TRBJ2-1; D ambiguous. Germline V gene lookup returns CDR1 MDHEN and CDR2 SYDVKM. The CDR3 covers 13 residues. Trimming left V 3 bases short and J 8 bases short, with 11 bases between. The CDR3, as DNA: TGTGCCAGCAGTTTGGTTAGTCCCGATGAGCAGTTCTTC. The encoded protein is CASSLVSPDEQFF.

This chain connects TRBV2 to TRBJ1-4; TRBD1 agrees at 10 bases. The length of the CDR3 is 14 residues. In germline, CDR1 is SNHLY, CDR2 FYNNEI. Germline trimming cut 8 bases from V and 0 bases from J; bases unmatched to any gene: 0. This chain's CDR3 is CASGQGATNEKLFF. In DNA, the CDR3 is TGTGCCAGCGGACAGGGGGCAACTAATGAAAAACTGTTTTTT. The whole variable domain, filled in from reference TRBV2 and TRBJ1-4, reads EPEVTQTPSHQVTQMGQEVILRCVPISNHLYFYWYRQILGQKVEFLVSFYNNEISEKSEIFDDQFSVERPDGSNFTLKIRSTKLEDSAMYFCASGQGATNEKLFFGSGTQLSVL.

The chain carries TRBV4-3 and TRBJ2-6; D is uncertain. Germline CDR1 LGHNA, CDR2 YSLEER. Trimming pared 6 bases from V and 0 bases from J, leaving 12 bases between. The CDR3 totals 16 residues. CDR3 DNA: TGCGCCAGCAGTAGAGAACAGAGCTCTGGGGCCAACGTCCTGACTTTC. Protein product: CASSREQSSGANVLTF.

The genes are TRBV5-1 and TRBJ2-1; 9 bases are shared with TRBD2. The germline gives CDR1 SGHRS, CDR2 YFSETQ. V shed 0 bases and J 4 bases; nucleotides not matched to a gene: 5. The CDR3 extends over 16 amino acids. The CDR3: CASSLGSLAGYNEQFF. The DNA for the CDR3 is TGCGCCAGCAGCTTGGGGTCGCTAGCGGGATACAATGAGCAGTTCTTC.